This TCR beta chain originates from a study of T cell responses to AZD1222 COVID-19 vaccine. Notes on the study in general: The sample set comprised mostly white British donors with more females, and clonal diversity was possibly underestimated. Unmutated variant regions are reportedly the target of nearly half of TCRs that are spike-specific. No repertoire was sampled before or during the peak T cell response, only after it.

The CDR3 totals 16 residues. The germline V and J ends were trimmed by 5 bases and 9 bases, with 25 bases remaining between them. The germline CDR1 and CDR2 sequences are SSHAT and FNYEAQ (reference sequence). This clone has a handful of counts. Its target is unknown. Here immunoSEQ multiplex PCR was the method, and the copy in TCRdb shows in-frame clones only, minus some. The table includes some 120,000 clones, 86% detected once. The clonotype originates from an adult in good health. This chain joins TRBV7-7 and TRBJ2-5; D may be TRBD2 (6 bases). The material sequenced was peripheral blood, taken on day 0 of AZD1222 vaccination. The CDR3 bases are TGTGCCAGCAGCCCCATAAAGAGTGACCGCGGAGGGGCCCAGTACTTC. Its protein is CASSPIKSDRGGAQYF.